The 2 T cell receptor beta chains reported below all come from one sample, sequenced in a study of cytomegalovirus exposure and HLA in healthy donors. Vbeta (60) and Jbeta (13) primers were used in the PCR. The table came from immunoSEQ multiplex PCR; TCRdb's copy has only in-frame clones and leaves some out. The repertoire includes about 250,000 clones, roughly 70% of them detected once, and about 2.1% sits in the top ten. Sequenced sample: PBMCs. These receptor sequences come from a female donor in good health and CMV-seronegative.

V and J are TRBV5-5 and TRBJ2-7; TRBD1 matches at 7 bases. The V segment lost 3 bases and the J segment 4 bases; nucleotides outside the gene matches: 13. The CDR3 has 16 amino acids. Germline lookup yields CDR1 SGHKS and CDR2 YYEKEE (reference sequence). DNA for the CDR3: TGTGCCAGCAGCTGGGAAAGGCGACAGGGTGGTTACGAGCAGTACTTC. It encodes CASSWERRQGGYEQYF.

The chain links TRBV25-1 to TRBJ2-2; 7 bases are shared with TRBD1. With 2 bases clipped from V and 2 bases from J, the junction kept 5 bases outside the gene matches. The CDR3 loop spans 16 amino acids. Germline-derived CDR1 and CDR2 are MGHDK and SYGVNS. In DNA, the CDR3 is TGTGCCAGCAGTGAACGACAGGGAAGAAACACCGGGGAGCTGTTTTTT. The encoded protein is CASSERQGRNTGELFF.